The 4 T cell receptor beta chains below all came from one sample that was sequenced in a study of memory CD4+ T cells and cytomegalovirus serostatus. The sort gate was single viable CD3+CD4+CD8-CD45RO+ cells for memory CD4+ T cells. Profiled with immunoSEQ multiplex PCR; TCRdb holds only in-frame clones, not every one. The data contain just under 60,000 clones, approximately 78% of them seen just once; the ten biggest clones take up 1% to 1.2%. Sequencing input: memory CD4+ T cells from blood. The source is an adult in good health and CMV-seronegative.

V is TRBV6-6 and J is TRBJ1-5, with D maybe TRBD1 (6 bases). This CDR3 has 13 residues. The germline V and J ends were trimmed by 2 bases and 6 bases, with 8 bases remaining between them. Germline V gives CDR1 MNHNY, CDR2 SVGAGI (reference sequence). CDR3 sequence: CASSYGGGQPQHF. The CDR3 coding sequence is TGTGCCAGCAGTTACGGAGGGGGTCAGCCCCAGCATTTT.

This clone turned up a few times. This sequence joins TRBV5-1 and TRBJ1-1; tentatively, D is TRBD1 (6 bases). The CDR3 contains 14 residues. The germline V and J ends were trimmed by 4 bases and 4 bases, with 14 bases remaining between them. CDR1 is SGHRS and CDR2 is YFSETQ in the germline V gene. The CDR3 DNA follows: TGCGCCAGCAGCGCGCAAGGGGGGAGCACTGAAGCTTTCTTT. Its translation is CASSAQGGSTEAFF.

The chain combines TRBV28 with TRBJ1-5; D gene unclear. This CDR3 spans 15 amino acids. Trimming pared 7 bases from V and 8 bases from J, leaving 21 bases between. Germline-derived CDR1 and CDR2 are MDHEN and SYDVKM. The CDR3 DNA sequence: TGTGCCAGCACCCTAGGTGGGGTGGAAAGTAAGCCCCAGCATTTT. It translates to CASTLGGVESKPQHF.

J is TRBJ1-1 and V is TRBV13; unclear D gene. The V gene's germline CDR1 is PRHDT and CDR2 FYEKMQ (reference sequence). Trimming shortened V by 3 bases and J by 5 bases, and 10 bases separated the two germline ends. The CDR3 length is 13 residues. The CDR3 region has the DNA TGTGCCAGCAGCTTCTTATACAGTACTGAAGCTTTCTTT. Its translation: CASSFLYSTEAFF.